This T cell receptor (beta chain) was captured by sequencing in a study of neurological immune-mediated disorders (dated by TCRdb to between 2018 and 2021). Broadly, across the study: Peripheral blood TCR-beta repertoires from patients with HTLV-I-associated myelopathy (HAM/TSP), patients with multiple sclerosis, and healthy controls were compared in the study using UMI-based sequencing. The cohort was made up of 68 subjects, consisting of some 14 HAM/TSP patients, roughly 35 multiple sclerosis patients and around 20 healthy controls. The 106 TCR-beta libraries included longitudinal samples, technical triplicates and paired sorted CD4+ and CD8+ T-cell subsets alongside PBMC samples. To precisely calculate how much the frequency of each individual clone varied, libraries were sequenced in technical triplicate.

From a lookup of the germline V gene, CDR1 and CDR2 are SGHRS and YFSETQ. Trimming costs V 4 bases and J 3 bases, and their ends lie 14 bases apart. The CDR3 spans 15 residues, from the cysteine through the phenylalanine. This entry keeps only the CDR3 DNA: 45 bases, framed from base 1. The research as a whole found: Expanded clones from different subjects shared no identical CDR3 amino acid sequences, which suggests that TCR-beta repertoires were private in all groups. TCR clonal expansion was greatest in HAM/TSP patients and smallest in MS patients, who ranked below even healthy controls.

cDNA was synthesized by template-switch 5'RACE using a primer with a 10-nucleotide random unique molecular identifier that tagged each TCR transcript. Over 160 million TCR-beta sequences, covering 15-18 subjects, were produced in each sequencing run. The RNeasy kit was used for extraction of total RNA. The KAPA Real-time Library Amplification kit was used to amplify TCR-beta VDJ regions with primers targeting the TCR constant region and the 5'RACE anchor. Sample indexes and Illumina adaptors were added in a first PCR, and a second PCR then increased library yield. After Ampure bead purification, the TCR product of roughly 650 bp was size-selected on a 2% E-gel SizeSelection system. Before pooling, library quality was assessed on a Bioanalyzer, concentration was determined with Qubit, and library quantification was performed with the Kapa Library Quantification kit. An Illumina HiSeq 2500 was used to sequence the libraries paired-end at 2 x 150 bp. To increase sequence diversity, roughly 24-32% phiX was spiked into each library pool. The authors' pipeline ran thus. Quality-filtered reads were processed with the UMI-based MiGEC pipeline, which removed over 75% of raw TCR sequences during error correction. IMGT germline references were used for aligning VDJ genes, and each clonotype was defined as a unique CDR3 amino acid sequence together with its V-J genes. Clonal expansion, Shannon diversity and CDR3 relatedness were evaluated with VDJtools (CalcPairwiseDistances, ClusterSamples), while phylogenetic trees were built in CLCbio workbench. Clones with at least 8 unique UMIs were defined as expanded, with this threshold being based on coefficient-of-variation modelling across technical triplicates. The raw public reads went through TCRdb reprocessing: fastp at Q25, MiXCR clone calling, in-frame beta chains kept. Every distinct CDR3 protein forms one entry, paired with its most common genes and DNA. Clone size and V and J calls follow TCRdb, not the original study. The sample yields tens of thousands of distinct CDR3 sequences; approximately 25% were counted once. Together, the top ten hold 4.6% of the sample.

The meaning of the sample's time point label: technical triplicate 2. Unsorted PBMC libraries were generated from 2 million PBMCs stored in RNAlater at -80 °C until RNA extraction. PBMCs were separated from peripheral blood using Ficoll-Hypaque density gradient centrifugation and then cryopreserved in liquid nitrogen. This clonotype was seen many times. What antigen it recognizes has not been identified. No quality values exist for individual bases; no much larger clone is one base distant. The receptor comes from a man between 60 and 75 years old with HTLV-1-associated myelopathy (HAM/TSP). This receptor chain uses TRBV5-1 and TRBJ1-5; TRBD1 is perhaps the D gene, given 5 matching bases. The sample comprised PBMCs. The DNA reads TGCGCCAGCAGCCTAGGGACCCAGATCAATCAGCCCCAGCATTTT. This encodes CASSLGTQINQPQHF.